The clone carrying this T cell receptor (beta chain) occurred once. The data were obtained in a study of blood T cell repertoires in COVID-19. On the study more broadly: From T cells, B-cell-depleted T cells, or PBMCs came the material, which was cDNA or gDNA.

In the original analysis: Amplifying reference gene primers gave estimates of nucleated cell counts. Some clones are missing from TCRdb's copy, which holds only in-frame ones; the method was immunoSEQ multiplex PCR. The D gene and trimming were derived from the DNA, and the V and J assignments and clone size from that table. The data contain a few hundred thousand clones, around four fifths of them singletons. Trimming shortened V by 5 bases and J by 8 bases, and 19 bases separated the two germline ends. Germline lookup yields CDR1 LNHNV and CDR2 YYDKDF (reference sequence). The CDR3 totals 15 residues.

Sequencing was done on a sample of peripheral blood. This chain uses TRBV15 with TRBJ2-1; possible D gene TRBD1, 5 bases. The clonotype was recovered from a man between 60 and 75 years old with acute or convalescent COVID-19. The CDR3 DNA sequence: TGTGCCACCAGCGCCCACCACGGATCCAGGGATGAGCAGTTCTTC. It yields the protein CATSAHHGSRDEQFF.